Listed below are T cell receptor beta chains from one sample, sequenced in a study of blood T cell repertoires in COVID-19. The data were produced by immunoSEQ multiplex PCR, yet TCRdb's version contains in-frame clones alone and is incomplete. The sample has fewer than 110,000 clones, about 87% seen once. The specimen sequenced was peripheral blood. These receptors came from a man aged 50 or older with active or convalescent COVID-19. Each CDR3 is given with its conserved first and last residue. The D gene is left open where the match is weak. Clone size is not always given. Where it is, it says once, few, many or a class for expanded clones.

clone size	V gene	D gene	J gene	CDR3 protein	CDR3 DNA
.	TRBV19	.	TRBJ2-1	CASSIYTQDYNEQFF	TGTGCCAGTAGTATATATACACAGGACTACAATGAGCAGTTCTTC
.	TRBV2	TRBD1	TRBJ1-1	CASRGDRGGTEAFF	TGTGCCAGCAGGGGGGACAGGGGAGGAACTGAAGCTTTCTTT
.	TRBV5-1	TRBD1	TRBJ2-2	CASSLSQGADTGELFF	TGCGCCAGCAGCTTGAGCCAGGGGGCCGACACCGGGGAGCTGTTTTTT
.	TRBV28	.	TRBJ1-1	CASSLRVPGTEAFF	TGTGCCAGCAGTTTAAGAGTACCAGGCACTGAAGCTTTCTTT
.	TRBV19	.	TRBJ2-1	CASSISYNEQFF	TGTGCCAGTAGTATCTCTTACAATGAGCAGTTCTTC
few	TRBV9	.	TRBJ2-1	CASSPHPSYNEQFF	TGTGCCAGCAGCCCTCACCCTAGTTACAATGAGCAGTTCTTC
.	TRBV20-1	TRBD2	TRBJ2-3	CSASEISGMGSDTQYF	TGCAGTGCTAGTGAGATAAGCGGGATGGGATCAGATACGCAGTATTTT
.	TRBV28	.	TRBJ2-4	CASSLNGNIQYF	TGTGCCAGCAGTTTAAACGGGAACATTCAGTACTTC
.	TRBV4-1	TRBD2	TRBJ2-7	CASSQDPSGSAYPYEQYF	TGCGCCAGCAGCCAAGATCCTAGCGGGAGCGCTTACCCGTACGAGCAGTACTTC
.	TRBV24-1	.	TRBJ2-1	CATSDTTSYRSYNEQFF	TGTGCCACCAGTGATACGACTAGTTATAGGTCCTACAATGAGCAGTTCTTC
.	TRBV28	TRBD1	TRBJ1-5	CASSIGQGNQPQHF	TGTGCCAGCAGTATCGGACAGGGCAATCAGCCCCAGCATTTT
.	TRBV7-9	.	TRBJ1-5	CASSSQDQPQHF	TGTGCCAGCAGCTCACAAGATCAGCCCCAGCATTTT
.	TRBV3-1/TRBV3-2	.	TRBJ2-5	CASSQDLRREETQYF	TGTGCCAGCAGCCAAGATCTTCGTCGGGAAGAGACCCAGTACTTC
.	TRBV2	.	TRBJ1-2	CASSESNYGYTF	TGTGCCAGCAGTGAGTCGAACTATGGCTACACCTTC
.	TRBV5-1	.	TRBJ2-7	CASSIEREQYF	TGCGCCAGCAGCATCGAGCGCGAGCAGTACTTC
.	TRBV7-9	.	TRBJ1-1	CASSTKPGRGITEAFF	TGTGCCAGCAGCACAAAACCGGGCCGGGGTATCACTGAAGCTTTCTTT
.	TRBV9	.	TRBJ1-4	CASSLTQGLNEKLFF	TGTGCCAGCAGCCTAACACAGGGCCTTAATGAAAAACTGTTTTTT
.	TRBV3-1/TRBV3-2	TRBD2	TRBJ2-3	CASSQGRGGTSTDTQYF	TGTGCCAGCAGCCAAGGTCGGGGGGGGACTAGCACAGATACGCAGTATTTT
.	TRBV11-3	TRBD1	TRBJ2-2	CASSRTGNTGELFF	TGTGCCAGCAGCCGGACAGGGAACACCGGGGAGCTGTTTTTT
.	TRBV6-5	.	TRBJ2-7	CASNSATGTRYEQYF	TGTGCCAGCAACTCCGCGACAGGTACTCGATACGAGCAGTACTTC
.	TRBV3-1/TRBV3-2	TRBD2	TRBJ2-1	CASSRDLAGGRNEQFF	TGTGCCAGCAGCCGAGATCTAGCGGGAGGGCGGAATGAGCAGTTCTTC
.	TRBV28	.	TRBJ2-7	CASIPAALAYEQYF	TGTGCCAGCATTCCGGCGGCGTTAGCCTACGAGCAGTACTTC
.	TRBV7-6	TRBD2	TRBJ2-3	CASSPGLAGGTDTQYF	TGTGCCAGCAGCCCCGGACTAGCGGGAGGGACAGATACGCAGTATTTT
.	TRBV5-1	TRBD1	TRBJ2-7	CASSNLTGRSYEQYF	TGCGCCAGCAGCAACCTGACAGGGAGATCCTACGAGCAGTACTTC
.	TRBV7-9	TRBD1	TRBJ1-1	CASSKRTGVMNTEAFF	TGTGCCAGCAGCAAAAGGACAGGGGTTATGAACACTGAAGCTTTCTTT
.	TRBV6-2/TRBV6-3	TRBD1	TRBJ2-1	CASSPPQGKSYNEQFF	TGTGCCAGCAGTCCACCACAGGGGAAATCCTACAATGAGCAGTTCTTC
.	TRBV19	.	TRBJ2-1	CASSTPGQRGFDEQFF	TGTGCCAGTAGTACCCCAGGGCAGAGGGGGTTCGATGAGCAGTTCTTC
.	TRBV14	TRBD2	TRBJ2-5	CASSLGTSDLGTQYF	TGTGCCAGCAGCCTAGGGACTAGCGACTTGGGGACCCAGTACTTC
.	TRBV4-3	.	TRBJ2-1	CASSARGYGGNEQFF	TGCGCCAGCAGCGCACGGGGCTACGGAGGGAATGAGCAGTTCTTC